This T cell receptor beta chain was sequenced in a study of OX40 agonist ivuxolimab in advanced cancers. Study background: Ivuxolimab, an antibody acting as an agonist of OX40 (CD134), was used to treat patients.

V lost 7 bases and J 8 bases, leaving 11 bases between the germline ends. The CDR3 loop spans 11 amino acids. Germline CDR1 MNHNS, CDR2 SASEGT. Assay: immunoSEQ multiplex PCR; the TCRdb copy retains only in-frame clones and omits some. This repertoire shows some 75,000 clones, 85% found once; its top ten account for roughly 3%. This clone appeared once. This receptor was obtained from an adult with an advanced solid tumor such as melanoma, head and neck, liver or kidney cancer. The sequencing here drew on CD4+ or CD8+ T cells sorted from blood, taken in a trial of the OX40 agonist ivuxolimab. The rearrangement joins TRBV6-1 to TRBJ1-2, with a weak D call TRBD1 (6 bases). The CDR3 region is CASTSQGGYTF. The CDR3 DNA is TGTGCCAGCACCTCTCAGGGGGGCTACACCTTC.